This T cell receptor beta chain was identified in a study of cytomegalovirus exposure and HLA in healthy donors. 13 Jbeta primers and 60 Vbeta primers were used for the PCR. The assay was immunoSEQ multiplex PCR, and TCRdb's table has in-frame clones only and misses some. The repertoire consists of approximately 170,000 clones, with around four fifths occurring once and the leading ten covering approximately 1.3%. J lost 5 bases, V lost 6 bases, and 6 bases had no gene match. The germline V gene encodes CDR1 MNHNY and CDR2 SVGAGI (reference sequence). The CDR3 loop spans 15 amino acids. General observations from the study: Data from an earlier analysis indicated that most TCR beta V segments were productive either about 87% or about 30% of the time. What a later analysis showed was that several of the most significant clusters appeared linked to common viral pathogens.

Of note for this clone: The antigen is unknown.

The sequence was obtained from a boy aged 2 to 10 in good health and CMV-seronegative. This chain links TRBV6-6 with TRBJ2-2; 10 bases are shared with TRBD2. The sample taken for sequencing was PBMCs. CDR3 in amino acids: CASSQAGGRTGELFF. The CDR3 nucleotides are TGTGCCAGCAGCCAAGCGGGGGGGCGAACCGGGGAGCTGTTTTTT.